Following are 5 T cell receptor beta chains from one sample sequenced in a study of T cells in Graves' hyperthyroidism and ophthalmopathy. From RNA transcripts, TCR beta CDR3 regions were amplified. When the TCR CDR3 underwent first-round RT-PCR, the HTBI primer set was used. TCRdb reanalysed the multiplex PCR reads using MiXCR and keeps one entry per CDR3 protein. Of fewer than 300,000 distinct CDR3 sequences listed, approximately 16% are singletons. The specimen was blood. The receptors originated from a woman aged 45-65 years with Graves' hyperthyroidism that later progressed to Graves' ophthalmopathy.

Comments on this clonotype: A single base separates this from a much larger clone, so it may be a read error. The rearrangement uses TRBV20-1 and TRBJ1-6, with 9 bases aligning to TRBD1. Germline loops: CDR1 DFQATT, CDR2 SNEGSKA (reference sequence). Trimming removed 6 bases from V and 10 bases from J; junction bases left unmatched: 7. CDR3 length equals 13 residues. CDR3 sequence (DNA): TGCAGTGCAATCGGACAGGGGTCCTCACCCCTCCACTTT. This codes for CSAIGQGSSPLHF.

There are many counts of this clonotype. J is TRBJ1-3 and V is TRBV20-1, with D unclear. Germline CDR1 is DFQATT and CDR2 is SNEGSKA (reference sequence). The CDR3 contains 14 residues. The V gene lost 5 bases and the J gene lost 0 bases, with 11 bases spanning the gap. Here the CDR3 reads CSARPGVSGNTIYF. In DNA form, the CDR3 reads TGCAGTGCTCGACCCGGAGTCTCTGGAAACACCATATATTTT.

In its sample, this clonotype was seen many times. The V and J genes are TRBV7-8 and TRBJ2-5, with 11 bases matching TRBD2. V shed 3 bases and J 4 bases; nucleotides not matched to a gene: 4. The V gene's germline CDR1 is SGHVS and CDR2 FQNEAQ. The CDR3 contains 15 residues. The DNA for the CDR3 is TGTGCCAGCAGCTTCAACGGACTAGCGGGAGAGACCCAGTACTTC. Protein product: CASSFNGLAGETQYF.

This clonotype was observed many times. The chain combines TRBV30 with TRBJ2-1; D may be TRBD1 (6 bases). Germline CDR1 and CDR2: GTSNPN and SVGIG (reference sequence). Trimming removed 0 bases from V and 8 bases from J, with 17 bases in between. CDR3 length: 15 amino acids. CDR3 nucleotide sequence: TGTGCCTGGAGTGTACGCAGGGGCTCGAAGGATGAGCAGTTCTTC. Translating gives CAWSVRRGSKDEQFF.

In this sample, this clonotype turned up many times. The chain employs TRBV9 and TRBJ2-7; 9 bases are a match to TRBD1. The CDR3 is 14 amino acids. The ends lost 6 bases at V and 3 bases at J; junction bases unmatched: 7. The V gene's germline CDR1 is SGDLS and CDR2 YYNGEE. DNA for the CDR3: TGTGCCAGCACAACCTCGGACAGGGGCTACGAGCAGTACTTC. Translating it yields CASTTSDRGYEQYF.